The present TCR beta chain was sequenced within a study of blood T cell repertoires in COVID-19. Study information: The origin of the acute and convalescent COVID-19 samples was the United States, Italy and Spain.

In the original processing: Estimates of nucleated cell counts were drawn from the amplification of reference gene primers. The method was immunoSEQ multiplex PCR; TCRdb's version includes in-frame clones alone and lacks a portion of them. V, J and clone size are taken as reported in that table, and D and trimming were inferred from the DNA itself. The data contain around 150,000 clones, roughly 85% of them seen just once; the ten biggest clones take up approximately 1.1%. Trimming stripped 3 bases from V and 5 bases from J, with 17 bases between. This CDR3 is built from 15 residues. CDR1 and CDR2 (germline): KGHSH, LQKENI.

The TCR was taken from a middle-aged man with acute or convalescent COVID-19. Source material: peripheral blood. J is TRBJ2-7 and V is TRBV18; D unclear. The CDR3: CASSPDNSKAHEQYF. Written as DNA, the CDR3 is TGTGCCAGCTCACCTGACAACTCCAAGGCCCACGAGCAGTACTTC.